These 26 T cell receptor beta chains were sequenced from one sample in a study of shared T cell receptors in the human thymus. Assay: immunoSEQ multiplex PCR; the TCRdb copy retains only in-frame clones and omits some. Among some 700,000 clones listed, roughly 88% were seen once. These data are also associated with another study on human thymus T cells.

The sample was thymocytes. The source is a boy younger than two with a congenital heart defect.

The chain has TRBV27 and TRBJ2-1, with 9 bases fitting TRBD2. Germline CDR1 is MNHEY and CDR2 is SMNVEV (reference sequence). V was pared by 5 bases and J by 3 bases, with 20 bases of the junction left unmatched. The CDR3 loop spans 20 amino acids. The CDR3 loop reads CASSGGRGSGSPGVYNEQFF. CDR3 sequence (DNA): TGTGCCAGCAGTGGAGGCCGGGGTAGCGGGAGCCCCGGGGTCTACAATGAGCAGTTCTTC.

This chain links TRBV18 with TRBJ1-1; the D gene is possibly TRBD1 (5 bases). This CDR3 region has 15 residues. Trimming cost V 5 bases and J 0 bases, with 13 bases left between them. Germline-derived CDR1 and CDR2 are KGHSH and LQKENI. The CDR3 here is CASSTFTGVNTEAFF. In DNA form, the CDR3 reads TGTGCCAGCTCAACGTTCACGGGGGTGAACACTGAAGCTTTCTTT.

V gene TRBV19 combines with J gene TRBJ2-1; TRBD2 agrees at 10 bases. Looked up from germline, CDR1 is LNHDA and CDR2 is SQIVND (reference sequence). The CDR3 has 18 amino acids. V gave up 6 bases and J gave up 6 bases; unmatched junction bases: 17. DNA for the CDR3: TGTGCCAGTAGGACCGGGTTAGCGGGAGGAGGGCGGGGCAATGAGCAGTTCTTC. As protein: CASRTGLAGGGRGNEQFF.

The chain links TRBV4-2 to TRBJ2-5; D is perhaps TRBD2 (6 bases). Germline-derived CDR1 and CDR2 are LGHNA and YNFKEQ. The V gene lost 4 bases and the J gene lost 1 base, with 16 bases spanning the gap. This CDR3 has 16 residues. In DNA, the CDR3 is TGTGCCAGCAGCCCTTGGATTCCCGGGGGCCAAGAGACCCAGTACTTC. This codes for CASSPWIPGGQETQYF.

The chain couples TRBV6-5 to TRBJ2-1; TRBD2 agrees at 9 bases. The CDR3 has 15 residues. Germline CDR1 MNHEY, CDR2 SVGAGI. V dropped 2 bases and J dropped 8; count of bases not matched to a gene: 7. For the CDR3, the DNA is TGTGCCAGCAGTTACCTCTTTAGCGGGAGCGATGAGCAGTTCTTC. It specifies CASSYLFSGSDEQFF.

This clone was observed a single time. This chain links TRBV2 with TRBJ2-7, with TRBD1 identical over 9 bases. The CDR3 totals 14 residues. The trim removed 2 bases at V and 3 bases at J, leaving 2 bases unmatched. Germline CDR1 is SNHLY and CDR2 is FYNNEI. The CDR3 region is CASSERTGDYEQYF. The CDR3 DNA is TGTGCCAGCAGTGAAAGGACAGGGGACTACGAGCAGTACTTC.

This sequence joins TRBV30 and TRBJ1-2; the D gene is possibly TRBD1 (5 bases). This CDR3 region has 12 residues. CDR1 is GTSNPN, CDR2 SVGIG, per germline (reference sequence). V was shortened by 5 bases and J by 5 bases, with 12 bases between the two germline ends. As DNA, the CDR3 is TGTGCCTGGGGGGCGGGGAAGTATGGCTACACCTTC. Translated: CAWGAGKYGYTF.

The V and J genes are TRBV30 and TRBJ2-7; possible D gene TRBD2, 5 bases. V was shortened by 4 bases and J by 4 bases, with 14 bases between the two germline ends. Looked up from germline, CDR1 is GTSNPN and CDR2 is SVGIG (reference sequence). The CDR3 contains 13 residues. This CDR3 reads CAWTPGLGYEQYF. The DNA for the CDR3 is TGTGCCTGGACACCGGGGTTGGGGTACGAGCAGTACTTC.

The rearrangement links TRBV2 to TRBJ1-6, with a possible D match to TRBD1 (5 bases). The V and J ends lost 4 bases and 2 bases respectively, with 9 bases between them. The CDR3 has 15 residues. CDR1 and CDR2 (germline): SNHLY, FYNNEI. Written as DNA, the CDR3 is TGTGCCAGCAGTGTCGACAGAACCTATAATTCACCCCTCCACTTT. Its translation is CASSVDRTYNSPLHF. The full variable domain, its missing parts supplied by reference TRBV2 and TRBJ1-6, is EPEVTQTPSHQVTQMGQEVILRCVPISNHLYFYWYRQILGQKVEFLVSFYNNEISEKSEIFDDQFSVERPDGSNFTLKIRSTKLEDSAMYFCASSVDRTYNSPLHFGNGTRLTVT.

V gene TRBV19 combines with J gene TRBJ2-7, with TRBD2 matching over 9 bases. V was clipped by 6 bases and J by 3 bases; unmatched bases: 0. This CDR3 comprises 12 residues. Germline V gene data show CDR1 as LNHDA and CDR2 as SQIVND (reference sequence). The CDR3 DNA sequence: TGTGCCAGTAGGCGGGAGGGCTACGAGCAGTACTTC. It translates to CASRREGYEQYF. Full variable domain (rest looked up from reference TRBV19 and TRBJ2-7): DGGITQSPKYLFRKEGQNVTLSCEQNLNHDAMYWYRQDPGQGLRLIYYSQIVNDFQKGDIAEGYSVSREKKESFPLTVTSAQKNPTAFYLCASRREGYEQYFGPGTRLTVT.

The chain joins TRBV28 to TRBJ2-7, with 7 bases fitting TRBD1. Germline V CDR1 and CDR2: MDHEN, SYDVKM. V lost 2 bases to trimming and J lost 4 bases; unmatched junction nucleotides: 20. The CDR3 spans 19 residues. CDR3 nucleotides: TGTGCCAGCAGTTTACCCCAGGGACAGCAAGGCCCCAGAGGTTACGAGCAGTACTTC. Protein: CASSLPQGQQGPRGYEQYF.

The V gene is TRBV21-1, the J gene TRBJ2-3; TRBD1, the table's D call, lacks a check against the DNA. TRBV21-1 is recorded as a pseudogene. CDR3 length: 14 residues. CDR3 in amino acids: CANLQGAFTDTQYF. CDR3 DNA sequence: TGTGCCAATTTACAGGGGGCTTTCACAGATACGCAGTATTTT.

This rearrangement joins TRBV28 to TRBJ2-2; no reliable D call. The CDR3 sequence is 10 residues long. Deletions cut 5 bases from V and 11 bases from J, with 6 bases between. Germline lookup yields CDR1 MDHEN and CDR2 SYDVKM. The CDR3 DNA reads as TGTGCCAGCAGTCCCCCAGAGCTGTTTTTT. Its translation: CASSPPELFF.

The V and J genes are TRBV9 and TRBJ1-4; D not resolved. Trimming removed 0 bases at V and 10 bases at J, with 10 bases between. This CDR3 spans 13 amino acids. Per the germline V gene, CDR1 is SGDLS and CDR2 is YYNGEE. The CDR3 DNA sequence: TGTGCCAGCAGCGTAGTTGGGAGTGGAAAACTGTTTTTT. It specifies CASSVVGSGKLFF.

The CDR3 loop reads CASSPSCLSGVPTNTGELFF. CDR3 bases: TGCGCCAGCAGCCCCTCGTGTCTTAGCGGGGTGCCAACGAACACCGGGGAGCTGTTTTTT. V and J are TRBV5-1 and TRBJ2-2; 8 bases agree with TRBD2. Germline CDR1 and CDR2: SGHRS and YFSETQ. This CDR3 is 20 amino acids long. J gave up 0 bases and V 4 bases, and 17 bases lay outside the gene matches.

V gene TRBV7-2 combines with J gene TRBJ2-3; D possibly corresponds to TRBD1 (6 bases). Looked up from germline, CDR1 is SGHTA and CDR2 is FQGNSA. The CDR3 covers 17 residues. Trimming removed 5 bases at V and 1 base at J, with 19 bases between. The CDR3 nucleotides are TGTGCCAGCAGCACGACCTCCGGGACAAGACGCACAGATACGCAGTATTTT. It specifies CASSTTSGTRRTDTQYF.

The chain has TRBV15 and TRBJ2-7, with 12 bases lining up with TRBD2. Germline CDR1 reads LNHNV; CDR2 reads YYDKDF (reference sequence). The CDR3 consists of 16 residues. V lost 5 bases and J lost 7; bases outside the gene matches: 12. CDR3 sequence reads: CATSGLAGGPSWEQYF. CDR3 sequence (DNA): TGTGCCACCAGCGGTCTAGCGGGAGGGCCGTCGTGGGAGCAGTACTTC.

The chain links TRBV5-1 to TRBJ1-1; 10 bases are shared with TRBD1. V was pared by 2 bases and J by 5 bases, with 12 bases of the junction left unmatched. The V gene's germline CDR1 is SGHRS and CDR2 YFSETQ. The CDR3 is 17 residues long. The CDR3 DNA reads as TGCGCCAGCAGCTTTAGGCAGAGTGGGACAGGGGATACTGAAGCTTTCTTT. Amino acid sequence: CASSFRQSGTGDTEAFF. The whole variable domain, filled in from reference TRBV5-1 and TRBJ1-1, reads KAGVTQTPRYLIKTRGQQVTLSCSPISGHRSVSWYQQTPGQGLQFLFEYFSETQRNKGNFPGRFSGRQFSNSRSEMNVSTLELGDSALYLCASSFRQSGTGDTEAFFGQGTRLTVV.

For the CDR3, the DNA is TGCGCCAGCAGCCAAGTGGGCGTCGAAGCGGGAGGCTCTAGCACCTACAATGAGCAGTTCTTC. Translating gives CASSQVGVEAGGSSTYNEQFF. The chain joins TRBV4-3 to TRBJ2-1, with 9 bases that match TRBD2. Germline assignment: CDR1 LGHNA and CDR2 YSLEER. V was pared by 1 base and J by 2 bases, with 18 bases of the junction left unmatched. The CDR3 sequence is 21 residues long.

This chain links TRBV10-1 with TRBJ2-3, with TRBD2 matching 7 bases. V was pared by 6 bases and J by 1 base, with 13 bases of the junction left unmatched. The V gene's germline CDR1 is WNHNN and CDR2 SYGVQD (reference sequence). The CDR3 is 17 residues long. The CDR3 reads CASRLAAFNPRTDTQYF. The CDR3 nucleotides read TGCGCCAGCAGGCTAGCGGCCTTCAATCCCCGCACAGATACGCAGTATTTT.

This clone has more than one count but fewer than ten. The chain recombines TRBV30 with TRBJ2-1; TRBD2 matches 7 bases. The germline V gene has CDR1 GTSNPN and CDR2 SVGIG (reference sequence). V lost 3 bases and J lost 7; bases outside the gene matches: 6. The CDR3 is made up of 13 amino acids. For the CDR3, the DNA is TGTGCCTGGAGGAGCGGGAACGGGAATGAGCAGTTCTTC. Its translation: CAWRSGNGNEQFF.

The V gene is TRBV27, the J gene TRBJ2-5; 7 positions agree with TRBD2. CDR1 and CDR2 from the germline V gene are MNHEY and SMNVEV (reference sequence). This CDR3 is built from 16 residues. Trimming took 3 bases from V and 3 from J; bases not matched to a gene: 10. This CDR3 is CASSFRGEGLKETQYF. CDR3 nucleotides: TGTGCCAGCAGTTTTCGGGGGGAGGGCCTGAAAGAGACCCAGTACTTC.

The chain is built from TRBV25-1 and TRBJ2-7, with a possible D match to TRBD1 (6 bases). The CDR3 contains 15 residues. The germline V gene encodes CDR1 MGHDK and CDR2 SYGVNS. V was clipped by 2 bases and J by 1 base, with 12 bases between them. The CDR3 DNA sequence: TGTGCCAGCAGTGAAAGGGGGACGGTATCCTACGAGCAGTACTTC. It is translated as CASSERGTVSYEQYF.

The chain employs TRBV19 and TRBJ1-4; D remains unclear. Trimming shortened V by 5 bases and J by 8 bases, and 9 bases separated the two germline ends. Germline CDR1 reads LNHDA; CDR2 reads SQIVND (reference sequence). The CDR3 totals 12 residues. The DNA for the CDR3 is TGTGCCAGTAGTCCCCTTCGGGAAAAACTGTTTTTT. Translated: CASSPLREKLFF.

This rearrangement joins TRBV10-3 to TRBJ2-1; weak D call: TRBD2 (5 bases). The ends were cut back, 6 bases at V and 6 bases at J, with 18 bases in the middle. CDR1 is ENHRY, CDR2 SYGVKD, per germline. The CDR3 extends over 15 amino acids. Here the CDR3 reads CAIRAQLGSVNEQFF. In DNA form, the CDR3 reads TGTGCCATCAGGGCCCAACTAGGGTCAGTCAATGAGCAGTTCTTC.

This chain uses TRBV6-6 with TRBJ2-7; 12 bases are a match to TRBD1. V shed 4 bases and J 7 bases; nucleotides not matched to a gene: 11. The CDR3 loop spans 16 amino acids. Germline V lookup: CDR1 MNHNY, CDR2 SVGAGI (reference sequence). The DNA for the CDR3 is TGTGCCAGCAGTTGCCCCGCCGGGACAGGGGGCAAAGAGCAGTACTTC. This codes for CASSCPAGTGGKEQYF.